Listed below are T cell receptor beta chains from one sample, sequenced in a study of long-term antiretroviral therapy in people with HIV. Sequencing was performed with immunoSEQ multiplex PCR; in TCRdb, only in-frame clones are kept and a portion is missing. Here the sample spans 25,000 to 35,000 clones, about 93% being singletons. The sequencing here drew on unsorted PBMCs, taken around 6.5 years after starting antiretroviral therapy. These receptors were taken from a woman aged 40 to 50 with HIV. Both conserved end residues are part of each CDR3. Fields, in order: J gene, V gene, D gene, CDR3 DNA, CDR3 protein. A D gene is named only where the DNA matches it firmly.

J: TRBJ2-7
V: TRBV7-2
D: NA
DNA: TGTGCCAGCAGCCAGAACACCTACGAGCAGTACTTC
CDR3: CASSQNTYEQYF

J: TRBJ2-3
V: TRBV9
D: NA
DNA: TGTGCCAGCAGCGTAGAGGGAGGGACAAATTGGCTGCAGTATTTT
CDR3: CASSVEGGTNWLQYF

J: TRBJ1-3
V: TRBV30
D: NA
DNA: TGTGCCTGGAATGCAGGTCTGAGTGGAAACACCATATATTTT
CDR3: CAWNAGLSGNTIYF

J: TRBJ2-1
V: TRBV2
D: NA
DNA: TGTGCCAGCAGGGAACGGGACGGCTCCTACAATGAGCAGTTCTTC
CDR3: CASRERDGSYNEQFF

J: TRBJ1-2
V: TRBV7-2
D: TRBD1
DNA: TGTGCCAGCAGCTTAGCGACGACAGGGGCAGTTTATGGCTACACCTTC
CDR3: CASSLATTGAVYGYTF

J: TRBJ1-3
V: TRBV2
D: NA
DNA: TGTGCCAGCAGTGAAATTTCATCGCTTAACTCTGGAAACACCATATATTTT
CDR3: CASSEISSLNSGNTIYF

J: TRBJ2-1
V: TRBV19
D: NA
DNA: TGTGCCAGTAGTCGGACCTTCGGCAATGAGCAGTTCTTC
CDR3: CASSRTFGNEQFF

J: TRBJ1-1
V: TRBV6-5
D: NA
DNA: TGTGCCAGCAAAAGTGAGGGGATGGGGACTGAAGCTTTCTTT
CDR3: CASKSEGMGTEAFF

J: TRBJ2-3
V: TRBV29-1
D: TRBD1
DNA: TGCAGCGTTGAAGACCCCCAGGGGGTTAGCACAGATACGCAGTATTTT
CDR3: CSVEDPQGVSTDTQYF

J: TRBJ2-7
V: TRBV7-2
D: TRBD2
DNA: TGTGCCAGCAGCTCTAGCGGGGGTCGCTACGAGCAGTACTTC
CDR3: CASSSSGGRYEQYF